Listed below are T cell receptor beta chains from one sample, sequenced in a study of shared clonotypes between healthy human individuals. The table came from immunoSEQ multiplex PCR; TCRdb's copy has only in-frame clones and leaves some out. The sample records about 2 million clones, 85% to 95% being singletons. Sequences were obtained from naive CD4+ T cells sorted from blood. These receptors originate from a man between 18 and 29 years old in good health. The CDR3 runs from the conserved cysteine through the conserved F or W. A D gene is named only where the DNA matches it firmly. Size tells how often a clone was seen (once, few, many) or the class of an expanded clone, and some rows leave it out.

v_call,j_call,d_call,clone_size,cdr3_nt,cdr3_aa
TRBV28,TRBJ1-2,.,.,TGTGCCAGCAGTTCCCGCCAGCGAGATGGCTACACCTTC,CASSSRQRDGYTF
TRBV2,TRBJ2-2,.,.,TGTGCCAGCAGTGAGGCTGGGGCGGTCGGGGAGCTGTTTTTT,CASSEAGAVGELFF
TRBV5-1,TRBJ2-1,TRBD2,few,TGCGCCAGCAGCCCCCACAGCGGGGGGATTTTGAATGAGCAGTTCTTC,CASSPHSGGILNEQFF
TRBV5-4,TRBJ1-1,TRBD1,few,TGTGCCAGCAGCCCCCCGGACAGGCGCACTGAAGCTTTCTTT,CASSPPDRRTEAFF
TRBV2,TRBJ2-5,TRBD1,.,TGTGCCAGCACTCGGGACAGTCCCCAAGAGACCCAGTACTTC,CASTRDSPQETQYF
TRBV28,TRBJ2-3,.,.,TGTGCCAGCAGCCGTGGGACCCTAGGGGCAGATACGCAGTATTTT,CASSRGTLGADTQYF
TRBV11-3,TRBJ2-4,.,.,TGTGCCAGCAGCTTGACAGCAACGAACATTCAGTACTTC,CASSLTATNIQYF
TRBV14,TRBJ1-2,.,.,TGTGCCAGCAGCCAAGCTTTGGCATCTCAGGGCTACACCTTC,CASSQALASQGYTF
TRBV5-8,TRBJ2-7,.,.,TGTGCCAGCAGCTTGGTTCTCGGACAGAGCTACGAGCAGTACTTC,CASSLVLGQSYEQYF
TRBV11-2,TRBJ1-2,.,.,TGTGCCAGCAGCATCCGCCGGGATCCCGGCTCTAACTATGGCTACACCTTC,CASSIRRDPGSNYGYTF
TRBV10-3,TRBJ2-7,TRBD2,once,TGTGCCATCAGTGCCGCGACTAGCGGGGGAGGCGAGCAGTACTTC,CAISAATSGGGEQYF
TRBV27,TRBJ1-2,TRBD1,.,TGTGCCAGCAAGGGGGGACAGGGTAGAGGCTACACCTTC,CASKGGQGRGYTF
TRBV5-1,TRBJ2-1,TRBD2,.,TGCGCCAGCAGCCTGAGGGCTAGCGGGGGCGCTGAGCAGTTCTTC,CASSLRASGGAEQFF
TRBV4-3,TRBJ2-7,.,.,TGCGCCAGCAGCCAAGACTCGGCCGGAAAATCCTACGAGCAGTACTTC,CASSQDSAGKSYEQYF
TRBV30,TRBJ2-2,TRBD2,.,TGTGCCTGGCTAACTCTAGCGGGCGACACCGGGGAGCTGTTTTTT,CAWLTLAGDTGELFF
TRBV5-6,TRBJ2-5,TRBD1,.,TGTGCCAGCCTTTTCTTTTTCCGGGACAGGGTGGGAGAGACCCAGTACTTC,CASLFFFRDRVGETQYF
TRBV27,TRBJ1-5,TRBD1,.,TGTGCCAGCAGTTTTTGGGGACAGGGGGATCAGCCCCAGCATTTT,CASSFWGQGDQPQHF
TRBV14,TRBJ1-6,TRBD1,once,TGTGCCAGCAGCCCCGCCGGGACAGTAAATTCACCCCTCCACTTT,CASSPAGTVNSPLHF
TRBV30,TRBJ1-6,.,once,TGTGCCTGGAGTGTCACAGGGAGCTCCTATAATTCACCCCTCCACTTT,CAWSVTGSSYNSPLHF
TRBV6-6,TRBJ2-7,.,.,TGTGCCAGCAGGCCAAGCCCTCACGAGCAGTACTTC,CASRPSPHEQYF
TRBV30,TRBJ2-5,.,.,TGTGCCTGGAGTGGAGGGGGGTCTGAGACCCAGTACTTC,CAWSGGGSETQYF